This T cell receptor beta chain stems from a study of cytomegalovirus exposure and HLA in healthy donors. Germline V lookup: CDR1 ENHRY, CDR2 SYGVKD. The CDR3 length is 16 residues. Trimming at V came to 3 bases and at J to 10 bases, leaving 12 bases not matched to a gene. PCR amplification relied on 60 Vbeta primers (plus 13 Jbeta primers). Generated by immunoSEQ multiplex PCR, the TCRdb table keeps only in-frame clones and is missing some. The data hold 150,000 to 200,000 clones, with roughly 85% observed a single time. This rearrangement joins TRBV10-3 to TRBJ2-1; 10 bases fit TRBD2. This sequence was found in a male donor in good health and CMV-seropositive. Sequencing used PBMCs. The chain's CDR3 is CAISDPSSGGLGEQFF. As DNA, the CDR3 is TGTGCCATCAGTGACCCATCTAGCGGGGGTCTGGGAGAGCAGTTCTTC.